This T cell receptor (beta chain) was captured by sequencing in a study of blood T cell repertoires in COVID-19. Looking at the study overall: Sites across the United States, Italy and Spain contributed samples from acute and convalescent COVID-19. In each case, the material was cDNA or gDNA derived from T cells, B-cell-depleted T cells, or PBMCs.

In the original processing: Amplifying reference gene primers gave estimates of nucleated cell counts. TCRdb keeps only in-frame clones here, not all; method: immunoSEQ multiplex PCR. The V and J calls and clone size are taken from that table; D and trimming were inferred from the DNA. There are 100,000 to 120,000 clones in the sample; around four fifths occur only once, and about 15% lies in the top ten. This TCR was recovered from a woman between 55 and 75 years old with acute or convalescent COVID-19. Sequencing was carried out using peripheral blood.

Written as DNA, the CDR3 is TGTGCCAGCAGCTCTGAGTGGAATGAAAAACTGTTTTTT. Translation: CASSSEWNEKLFF. The J gene is TRBJ1-4, the V gene TRBV5-5; D call uncertain. This CDR3 has 13 residues. Trimming cost V 3 bases and J 5 bases, with 8 bases left between them. Germline V gene lookup returns CDR1 SGHKS and CDR2 YYEKEE (reference sequence).